This passage covers 8 T cell receptor beta chains from one sample sequenced in a study of post-analysis software for immune sequencing data (dated by TCRdb to the mid-2010s). What the research found in general, with its limitations: Significantly higher frequencies in patients than in controls were found for about 5 TRBV segments, including TRBV5-6, TRBV5-1 and TRBV20-1.

Library prep was done by PCR. The sample was run on an Illumina HiSeq 2500. Unique molecular identifiers were incorporated into TCR beta cDNA libraries to reduce PCR and sequencing biases. The raw public reads went through TCRdb reprocessing: fastp at Q25, MiXCR clone calling, in-frame beta chains kept. When rows share a CDR3 protein, they turn into one entry using the most common DNA and genes. The sample includes hundreds of thousands of distinct CDR3 sequences, with 44% observed a single time. Under 2% of the sample is held by the ten biggest clonotypes. No antigen has been assigned to these receptors. The sample taken for sequencing was blood. All receptors come from a girl under 18 with multiple sclerosis.

The chain is built from TRBV27 and TRBJ2-3, with 11 bases fitting TRBD2. This CDR3 has 16 residues. Germline V gene data show CDR1 as MNHEY and CDR2 as SMNVEV (reference sequence). The V gene end was trimmed by 5 bases and the J gene end by 2 bases; junction bases not matched to a gene: 6. CDR3 sequence (DNA): TGTGCCAGCAGTCCACTAGCGGGGGCCTTCACAGATACGCAGTATTTT. Protein: CASSPLAGAFTDTQYF.

This rearrangement joins TRBV15 to TRBJ2-5; TRBD2 might be the D (7 bases). The DNA end lines up better with TRBJ2-7; the J call may be wrong. The CDR3 consists of 15 residues. The V gene's germline CDR1 is LNHNV and CDR2 YYDKDF (reference sequence). CDR3 protein: CATSRDLGGVGEQYF. CDR3 nucleotides: TGTGCCACCAGCAGAGATTTAGGGGGGGTAGGCGAGCAGTACTTC.

The J gene is TRBJ1-2, the V gene TRBV10-3; unclear D gene. There are 14 residues in the CDR3. Trimming left V 0 bases short and J 6 bases short, with 11 bases between. Germline V gives CDR1 ENHRY, CDR2 SYGVKD. The CDR3 DNA reads TGTGCCATCAGTGAGTCGGTGGCCTTCGATGGCTACACCTTC. Its translation is CAISESVAFDGYTF.

V usage is TRBV7-2 and J usage is TRBJ1-2, with a weak D call TRBD1 (6 bases). The CDR3 length is 13 residues. CDR1 is SGHTA, CDR2 FQGNSA, per germline. Trimming cost V 1 base and J 8 bases, with 11 bases left between them. This chain's CDR3 is CASSLDREGGYTF. CDR3 nucleotide sequence: TGTGCCAGCAGCTTAGACAGGGAGGGCGGCTACACCTTC.

The chain uses TRBV15 and TRBJ1-2; tentatively, D is TRBD1 (5 bases). Trimming removed 0 bases from V and 10 bases from J, with 12 bases in between. This CDR3 spans 13 amino acids. Germline V gene lookup returns CDR1 LNHNV and CDR2 YYDKDF (reference sequence). The CDR3 loop is CATSRDRGASYTF. The CDR3 DNA reads TGTGCCACCAGCAGAGATCGGGGCGCCTCCTACACCTTC.

This clonotype was seen once. This chain uses TRBV6-1 with TRBJ1-5, with TRBD1 as a possible D gene (5 bases). The CDR3 is made up of 16 amino acids. V was shortened by 6 bases and J by 0 bases, with 15 bases between the two germline ends. Germline V gene sequence: CDR1 MNHNS, CDR2 SASEGT. The DNA for the CDR3 is TGTGCCAGCAGCTTCGACAGTCTCTATAGCAATCAGCCCCAGCATTTT. Its translation: CASSFDSLYSNQPQHF.

A few counts support this clonotype. V and J are TRBV7-2 and TRBJ2-1; 7 positions match TRBD2. The germline V gene has CDR1 SGHTA and CDR2 FQGNSA. Losses at the gene ends were 3 bases for V and 6 bases for J; bases not matched to a gene: 5. The CDR3 length is 14 residues. CDR3 region: CASSLVGGGNEQFF. The DNA for the CDR3 is TGTGCCAGCAGCTTGGTTGGGGGGGGCAATGAGCAGTTCTTC. The full variable domain, completed using reference TRBV7-2 and TRBJ2-1, is GAGVSQSPSNKVTEKGKDVELRCDPISGHTALYWYRQSLGQGLEFLIYFQGNSAPDKSGLPSDRFSAERTGGSVSTLTIQRTQQEDSAVYLCASSLVGGGNEQFFGPGTRLTVL.

Concerning this clonotype: Germline is not matched at one junction end, which may reflect a read error. The chain uses TRBV7-9 and TRBJ1-2; TRBD1 might be the D (6 bases). This CDR3 spans 13 amino acids. From germline, CDR1 is SEHNR and CDR2 FQNEAQ (reference sequence). CDR3 bases: TGTGTCAGCAGCTCAGACAGGTCCTATGGCTACACCTTC. This sequence encodes CVSSSDRSYGYTF. Full variable domain (remainder filled in from reference TRBV7-9 and TRBJ1-2): DTGVSQNPRHKITKRGQNVTFRCDPISEHNRLYWYRQTLGQGPEFLTYFQNEAQLEKSRLLSDRFSAERPKGSFSTLEIQRTEQGDSAMYLCVSSSDRSYGYTFGSGTRLTVV.